A selection of T cell receptor beta chains follows, all from one sample in a study of T-cell memory formation after mild COVID-19. Each CDR3 protein is one row after TCRdb ran MiXCR on the 5' RACE reads. The sample yields about 540,000 distinct CDR3 sequences, over 20% seen once. The sequenced sample was PBMCs or a T cell subset sorted from them (not recorded which). Receptors originate from an adult woman who had mild COVID-19 (a few samples of this study predate the infection). Cell type and time point are not known. Both conserved end residues are part of each CDR3. The D gene is left open where the match is weak. Clone size is given for some rows only: seen once, a few or many times, or a class if the clone is expanded.

TRBJ2-1 few TRBV7-9 NA TGTGCCAGCAGGAGAACCGGAATCTACAATGAGCAGTTCTTC CASRRTGIYNEQFF
TRBJ2-1 NA TRBV5-4 NA TGTGCCAGCAGCCCGGCTGGGGTGGTATCGGATGAGCAGTTCTTC CASSPAGVVSDEQFF
TRBJ2-1 NA TRBV15 TRBD2 TGTGCCACCAGCAGAACCGTCCCGGGACTAGCGGGCTACAATGAGCAGTTCTTC CATSRTVPGLAGYNEQFF
TRBJ2-7 many TRBV12-3/TRBV12-4 NA TGTGCCAGCAGTTTCCTGAAGCCTGAGGGGGAGCAGTACTTC CASSFLKPEGEQYF
TRBJ2-3 NA TRBV29-1 TRBD2 TGCAGCGTTGTTGCTGTACTAGCGGGGCCAGATACGCAGTATTTT CSVVAVLAGPDTQYF
TRBJ1-2 NA TRBV5-4 TRBD1 TGTGCCAGCAGCACTAGACAGGGGTTCAACTATGGCTACACCTTC CASSTRQGFNYGYTF
TRBJ2-7 few TRBV5-1 NA TGCGCCAGCAGCCCCCCCCGGGCAGACTACGAGCAGTACTTC CASSPPRADYEQYF
TRBJ2-1 few TRBV30 TRBD2 TGTGCCTGGAGTCCTAGCGGCTCCTACAATGAGCAGTTCTTC CAWSPSGSYNEQFF
TRBJ1-1 NA TRBV30 NA TGTGCCTGGAGTGCCTTCCTGAACACTGAAGCTTTCTTT CAWSAFLNTEAFF
TRBJ2-3 few TRBV5-1 NA TGCGCCAGCATGGGCGGGTTCAGCACAGATACGCAGTATTTT CASMGGFSTDTQYF
TRBJ2-1 NA TRBV29-1 NA TGCAGCGCGGACGAAGGAAGCTCCTACAATGAGCAGTTCTTC CSADEGSSYNEQFF
TRBJ2-7 NA TRBV29-1 NA TGCAGCGCTACGGGGCTAGGTGAGAACGAGCAGTACTTC CSATGLGENEQYF
TRBJ2-3 NA TRBV29-1 NA TGCAGCGTTGAAGGGGTAGGGGTCGACACAGATACGCAGTATTTT CSVEGVGVDTDTQYF
TRBJ1-5 few TRBV6-6 NA TGTGCCAGCAGTTACCCAGGACGTAGCAATCAGCCCCAGCATTTT CASSYPGRSNQPQHF
TRBJ1-4 NA TRBV7-9 NA TGTGCCAGCAGCTTAGGGAGTTCCTGGGGGAGAGAAAAACTGTTTTTT CASSLGSSWGREKLFF
TRBJ2-3 NA TRBV30 NA TGTGCCTGGAGTGTGGGGGAGACAGATACGCAGTATTTT CAWSVGETDTQYF
TRBJ2-5 few TRBV28 NA TGTGCCAGCAGTTCACCTTACAGACGAGGGGGCCAAGAGACCCAGTACTTC CASSSPYRRGGQETQYF
TRBJ1-5 NA TRBV6-5 NA TGTGCCAGCAGTTACGGGGGTCCGGATCAGCCCCAGCATTTT CASSYGGPDQPQHF
TRBJ2-1 NA TRBV20-1 NA TGCAGTGCTAGAGATGTAGGGAGCTCCTACAATGAGCAGTTCTTC CSARDVGSSYNEQFF
TRBJ2-3 few TRBV11-2 NA TGTGCCAGCAGCTTAGTCTTGAGAGATACGCAGTATTTT CASSLVLRDTQYF
TRBJ1-2 few TRBV30 TRBD1 TGTGCCTGGAGTCGCCTTTCCGGGACAGGGCCTCTCTTC CAWSRLSGTGPLF
TRBJ2-2 NA TRBV3-1 TRBD2 TGTGCCAGCACGCAAATAGCGGGAGGCACCGGGGAGCTGTTTTTT CASTQIAGGTGELFF
TRBJ1-6 few TRBV12-3/TRBV12-4 NA TGTGCCAGCAGTTTTCTAGAGGGTAATTCACCCCTCCACTTT CASSFLEGNSPLHF
TRBJ2-7 NA TRBV20-1 NA TGCAGTGCTAGGGTCACGACCACAGGATACCACGAGCAGTACTTC CSARVTTTGYHEQYF
TRBJ2-1 NA TRBV5-1 NA TGCGCCAGCAGCTCCTCAGGGGTTCACCTTGGAGGTGAGCAGTTCTTC CASSSSGVHLGGEQFF
TRBJ1-1 few TRBV5-6 NA TGTGCCAGCAGCTTGGGTTGGCGGGGGAGTCCACTTGAAGCTTTCTTT CASSLGWRGSPLEAFF
TRBJ2-1 NA TRBV30 NA TGTGCCTGGAGTAGGGGCCAGTGGAGTGAGCAGTTCTTC CAWSRGQWSEQFF
TRBJ2-3 few TRBV23-1 NA TGCGCCAGCAGTCAAGTCGTGAGGCGTAGCACAGATACGCAGTATTTT CASSQVVRRSTDTQYF
TRBJ1-1 few TRBV20-1 NA TGCAGTGCGCGGGAGGGTAGCACTGAAGCTTTCTTT CSAREGSTEAFF
TRBJ1-2 NA TRBV5-4 NA TGTGCCAGCAGCTACAGGAATTTCGCCCTTGGCTACACCTTC CASSYRNFALGYTF
TRBJ2-7 few TRBV7-2 TRBD2 TGTGCCAGCAGCTTACTTAGCGGGAGATTTCCGTCTTTCTACGAGCAGTACTTC CASSLLSGRFPSFYEQYF
TRBJ1-3 few TRBV3-1 NA TGTGCCAGCAGCTTCGGGGGAGACACCATATATTTT CASSFGGDTIYF
TRBJ2-1 few TRBV20-1 TRBD1 TGCAGTGCTAGAGATCCAGGGGGTTACAATGAGCAGTTCTTC CSARDPGGYNEQFF
TRBJ2-7 few TRBV4-2 NA TGTGCCAGCAGCCAAGGCCGGAATTCCTACGAGCAGTACTTC CASSQGRNSYEQYF
TRBJ1-2 NA TRBV19 NA TGTGCCAGTAGTCCGGCCCAGGGCTATGGCTACACCTTC CASSPAQGYGYTF
TRBJ2-4 NA TRBV4-3 NA TGCGCCAGCAGCCAAGCGATTTTAGCCAAAAACATTCAGTACTTC CASSQAILAKNIQYF
TRBJ2-1 NA TRBV20-1 TRBD2 TGCAGTGCTAGAGGGGTTGGACTAGCCCCAATTACCTACAATGAGCAGTTCTTC CSARGVGLAPITYNEQFF
TRBJ2-6 few TRBV6-2/TRBV6-3 NA TGTGCCAGCTGCCTTGCTGGGGCCAACGTCCTGACTTTC CASCLAGANVLTF
TRBJ2-3 NA TRBV2 TRBD1 TGTGCCAGCATTTCGACAGGGGACAAGGCAGATACGCAGTATTTT CASISTGDKADTQYF
TRBJ2-1 few TRBV18 NA TGTGCCAGCTCACCAATTTATTCGGGTAGGCCCGAGCAGTTCTTC CASSPIYSGRPEQFF
TRBJ2-7 few TRBV5-1 NA TGCGCCAGCAGCTTGGGATTCGGTGAATACGAGCAGTACTTC CASSLGFGEYEQYF
TRBJ1-1 few TRBV12-3/TRBV12-4 NA TGTGCCAGCAGTAAAGGGGTTACTGAAGCTTTCTTT CASSKGVTEAFF
TRBJ2-1 few TRBV7-9 TRBD2 TGTGCCAGCAGCCAATCCGTCCCCCTAGCGGGAGAAAGCTCCTACAATGAGCAGTTCTTC CASSQSVPLAGESSYNEQFF
TRBJ1-2 few TRBV20-1 NA TGCAGTGCTGTACAGAGCGACTATGGCTACACCTTC CSAVQSDYGYTF
TRBJ2-1 few TRBV11-2 NA TGTGCCAGCAGCTTAGATCCTCGAAGGGGTGATGAGCAGTTCTTC CASSLDPRRGDEQFF
TRBJ1-1 NA TRBV5-1 TRBD1 TGCGCCAGCAGCCCGGACAGGTCCTACCAGAACACTGAAGCTTTCTTT CASSPDRSYQNTEAFF
TRBJ2-7 few TRBV29-1 NA TGCAGCGTTGCCAGGACCTTGACCTACGAGCAGTACTTC CSVARTLTYEQYF
TRBJ2-1 NA TRBV5-1 TRBD2 TGCGCCAGCAGCCTCATGACTAGCGAGGGTGAGCAGTTCTTC CASSLMTSEGEQFF
TRBJ2-5 few TRBV3-1 TRBD2 TGTGCCACGGCAGCGGCTAGCGGGAGGGAGACCCAGTACTTC CATAAASGRETQYF
TRBJ2-6 few TRBV6-1 TRBD1 TGTGCCAGCAGTGCCGGACAGGGGGACTCTGGGGCCAACGTCCTGACTTTC CASSAGQGDSGANVLTF
TRBJ2-5 many TRBV24-1 NA TGTGCCACCAGTGATTTAAAGGGAAACCAAGAGACCCAGTACTTC CATSDLKGNQETQYF
TRBJ2-2 few TRBV5-1 NA TGCGCCAGCAGCCCGGACCCGGCCGGGGAGCTGTTTTTT CASSPDPAGELFF
TRBJ1-3 NA TRBV25-1 NA TGTGCCAGCGGTGAGGGGGGGCTCGGAAACACCATATATTTT CASGEGGLGNTIYF